Below, 13 T cell receptor beta chains from the same sample are listed, as sequenced in a study of neurological immune-mediated disorders. TCRdb reprocessed the 5' RACE reads with MiXCR, giving one entry per CDR3 protein. The sample carries roughly 52,000 distinct CDR3 sequences, 3% to 4% recorded once. The material sequenced was CD4+ T cells from blood. The origin of the receptors is a woman aged 40 to 55 with multiple sclerosis.

This clonotype was counted many times. The chain carries TRBV7-9 and TRBJ2-3; D unclear. In germline, CDR1 is SEHNR, CDR2 FQNEAQ (reference sequence). Trimming shortened V by 5 bases and J by 2 bases, and 17 bases separated the two germline ends. This CDR3 is 16 amino acids long. CDR3 sequence (DNA): TGTGCCAGCAGCCTAAATAATATAGGATACACAGATACGCAGTATTTT. This sequence encodes CASSLNNIGYTDTQYF.

In its sample, this clonotype was seen many times. The chain is built from TRBV20-1 and TRBJ1-1; D remains unclear. Trimming stripped 1 base from V and 6 bases from J, with 6 bases between. CDR1 DFQATT and CDR2 SNEGSKA come from the germline V gene (reference sequence). The length of the CDR3 is 11 residues. CDR3 sequence: CSARGAAEAFF. In DNA form, the CDR3 reads TGCAGTGCTAGAGGGGCCGCTGAAGCTTTCTTT.

The rearrangement joins TRBV10-3 to TRBJ2-1; D might be TRBD1 (7 bases). Germline V gene data show CDR1 as ENHRY and CDR2 as SYGVKD. The V end lost 2 bases, the J end lost 10 bases, and 15 bases lay between the germline ends. The CDR3 consists of 14 residues. This CDR3 reads CAISEHLEGAEQFF. CDR3 in DNA: TGTGCCATCAGTGAGCATCTGGAGGGGGCCGAGCAGTTCTTC.

This clonotype was picked up many times. This sequence joins TRBV6-5 and TRBJ2-2; TRBD1 matches at 9 bases. The CDR3 length is 14 residues. CDR1 and CDR2 (germline): MNHEY, SVGAGI. V lost 6 bases and J lost 8; bases outside the gene matches: 7. The CDR3 DNA follows: TGTGCCAGCAGCCGGGACAGGGCTGTTGGGGAGCTGTTTTTT. This translates into CASSRDRAVGELFF.

There are many counts of this clonotype. The chain is built from TRBV29-1 and TRBJ1-2, with D tentatively TRBD1 (5 bases). The CDR3 totals 16 residues. Trimming left V 6 bases short and J 1 base short, with 21 bases between. Germline V gene lookup returns CDR1 SQVTM and CDR2 ANQGSEA. The CDR3 coding sequence is TGCAGCGTCCTGGGGGGGTACAGGCCCCTTAACTATGGCTACACCTTC. Protein sequence: CSVLGGYRPLNYGYTF.

Many counts were recorded for this clonotype. The V call is TRBV5-1, the J call TRBJ2-3, with D possibly matching TRBD2 (6 bases). Between the trimmed V and J ends, which lost 7 bases and 5 bases, there was a span of 14 bases. CDR3 length: 13 amino acids. CDR1 and CDR2 from the germline V gene are SGHRS and YFSETQ. CDR3 loop: CASGNGRQDTQYF. The CDR3 region has the DNA TGCGCCAGCGGGAATGGGAGGCAAGATACGCAGTATTTT.

This clonotype was seen many times. The V gene is TRBV12-3 or TRBV12-4, the J gene TRBJ2-3, with D possibly TRBD2 on 5 matching bases. The CDR3 consists of 14 residues. Trimming removed 1 base at V and 6 bases at J, with 11 bases between. The CDR3 coding sequence is TGTGCCAGCAGTTTAGATAGCGTCGGCGATACGCAGTATTTT. This translates into CASSLDSVGDTQYF.

This clonotype was observed at least ten times. The V and J genes are TRBV20-1 and TRBJ2-7; the D is unclear. V was shortened by 8 bases and J by 0 bases, with 14 bases between the two germline ends. CDR1 DFQATT and CDR2 SNEGSKA come from the germline V gene (reference sequence). The CDR3 spans 13 residues. CDR3 sequence: CSFSGPPSYEQYF. In DNA form, the CDR3 reads TGCAGTTTCTCCGGGCCCCCCTCCTACGAGCAGTACTTC.

This clonotype appeared many times. The chain joins TRBV5-1 to TRBJ2-7; D unresolved. Germline-derived CDR1 and CDR2 are SGHRS and YFSETQ. This CDR3 is 14 amino acids long. The V and J ends lost 5 bases and 2 bases respectively, with 14 bases between them. Here the CDR3 reads CASSWVADTYEQYF. Written as DNA, the CDR3 is TGCGCCAGCAGTTGGGTGGCGGATACCTACGAGCAGTACTTC. The full variable domain, its missing parts supplied by reference TRBV5-1 and TRBJ2-7, is KAGVTQTPRYLIKTRGQQVTLSCSPISGHRSVSWYQQTPGQGLQFLFEYFSETQRNKGNFPGRFSGRQFSNSRSEMNVSTLELGDSALYLCASSWVADTYEQYFGPGTRLTVT.

This clonotype occurred many times. J is TRBJ2-2 and V is TRBV10-3, with 10 nucleotides matching TRBD1. The CDR3 has 13 residues. V lost 11 bases, J lost 5 bases, and 5 bases stayed unmatched. Germline V gene data show CDR1 as ENHRY and CDR2 as SYGVKD. In DNA, the CDR3 is TGTGCCTCTGGACAGGGGGATACCGGGGAGCTGTTTTTT. Translation: CASGQGDTGELFF.

The chain employs TRBV20-1 and TRBJ2-1; TRBD2 aligns across 14 bases. Germline V CDR1 and CDR2: DFQATT, SNEGSKA (reference sequence). The trim removed 4 bases at V and 9 bases at J, leaving 8 bases unmatched. The CDR3 consists of 15 residues. The CDR3 protein is CSATLGLAGGSEQFF. For the CDR3, the DNA is TGCAGTGCTACCCTCGGACTAGCGGGGGGCTCTGAGCAGTTCTTC.

This clonotype has a count of ten or more. The chain couples TRBV5-1 to TRBJ1-5; the D gene is possibly TRBD1 (5 bases). Germline V gene sequence: CDR1 SGHRS, CDR2 YFSETQ. The CDR3 is made up of 14 amino acids. Trimming took off 4 bases at V and 6 bases at J, with 14 bases between the two ends. The CDR3 sequence is CASSPGEGSQPQHF. The CDR3 DNA reads TGCGCCAGCAGCCCTGGCGAGGGGAGTCAGCCCCAGCATTTT.

On this clonotype itself: Compared with germline, one end of the junction differs, possibly owing to a read error. The gene calls are TRBV6-2 or TRBV6-3 and TRBJ2-2, with 8 bases fitting TRBD2. The CDR3 is made up of 18 amino acids. Per the germline V gene, CDR1 is MNHEY and CDR2 is SVGEGT. For the CDR3, the DNA is TGTGCCAGCATCCGGACTATCGGGGGGGCCCCGAACACCGGGGAGCTTTTTTTT. Encoded protein: CASIRTIGGAPNTGELFF.